Many counts were recorded for the clone carrying this TCR beta chain. Its target is not known. TCRdb passed the 5' RACE reads through MiXCR, listing each CDR3 protein once. The data hold some 600,000 distinct CDR3 sequences, with around 7.5% observed a single time. The data derive from a study of identical twins. Whole-study results and caveats: Models, which agreed with sharing between unrelated individuals, nonetheless underestimated the out-of-frame TCR alpha sharing seen in monozygotic twins.

Per the germline V gene, CDR1 is SQVTM and CDR2 is ANQGSEA. The CDR3 spans 15 residues. V lost 7 bases to trimming and J lost 5 bases; unmatched junction nucleotides: 13. These same data were also listed under a study on yellow fever vaccine responses in identical twins.

The receptor was derived from a woman aged 18-29 years in good health. The genes are TRBV29-1 and TRBJ2-5; TRBD1 aligns across 10 bases. The sequenced sample consisted of PBMCs. The CDR3 DNA follows: TGCAGCGCCTCCGCCGGGACAGGGGAGAGGGAGACCCAGTACTTC. It encodes CSASAGTGERETQYF.